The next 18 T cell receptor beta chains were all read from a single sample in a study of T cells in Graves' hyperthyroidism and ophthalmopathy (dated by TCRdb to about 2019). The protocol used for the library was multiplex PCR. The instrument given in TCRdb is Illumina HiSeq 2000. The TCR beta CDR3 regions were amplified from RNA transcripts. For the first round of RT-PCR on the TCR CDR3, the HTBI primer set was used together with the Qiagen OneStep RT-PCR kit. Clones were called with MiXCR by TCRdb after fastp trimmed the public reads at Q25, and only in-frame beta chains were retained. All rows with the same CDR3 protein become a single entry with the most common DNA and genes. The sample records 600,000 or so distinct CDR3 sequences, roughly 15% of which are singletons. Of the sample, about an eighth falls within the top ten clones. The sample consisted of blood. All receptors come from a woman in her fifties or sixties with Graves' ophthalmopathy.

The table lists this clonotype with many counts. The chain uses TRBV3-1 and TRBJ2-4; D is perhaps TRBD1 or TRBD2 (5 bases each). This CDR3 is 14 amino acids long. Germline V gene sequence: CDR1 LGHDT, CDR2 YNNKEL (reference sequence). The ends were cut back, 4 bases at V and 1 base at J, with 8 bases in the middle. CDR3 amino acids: CASSLGTAKNIQYF. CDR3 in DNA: TGTGCCAGCAGCCTTGGGACGGCCAAAAACATTCAGTACTTC.

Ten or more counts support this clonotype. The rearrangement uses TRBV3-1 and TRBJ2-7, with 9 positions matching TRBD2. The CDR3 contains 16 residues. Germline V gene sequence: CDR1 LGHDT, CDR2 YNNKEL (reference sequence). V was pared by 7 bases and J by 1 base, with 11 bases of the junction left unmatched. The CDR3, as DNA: TGTGCCAGCACCCCACGGGTTAGCGGGAGTTCCTACGAGCAGTACTTC. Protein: CASTPRVSGSSYEQYF.

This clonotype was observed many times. The DNA for the CDR3 is TGTGCCAGCGGTGTAGCGGGAGGGCCCGATGAGCAGTTCTTC. This encodes CASGVAGGPDEQFF. The V gene is TRBV6-1, the J gene TRBJ2-1, with 11 bases aligning to TRBD2. This CDR3 region has 14 residues. Germline V lookup: CDR1 MNHNS, CDR2 SASEGT. With V trimmed by 8 bases and J by 8 bases, 8 bases remained unmatched.

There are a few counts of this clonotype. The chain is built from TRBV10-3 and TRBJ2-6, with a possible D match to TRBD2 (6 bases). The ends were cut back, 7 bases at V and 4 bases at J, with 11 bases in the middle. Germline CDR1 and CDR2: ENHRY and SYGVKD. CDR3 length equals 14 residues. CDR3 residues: CAIMEGSGANVLTF. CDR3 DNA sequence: TGTGCCATCATGGAGGGCTCAGGGGCCAACGTCCTGACTTTC.

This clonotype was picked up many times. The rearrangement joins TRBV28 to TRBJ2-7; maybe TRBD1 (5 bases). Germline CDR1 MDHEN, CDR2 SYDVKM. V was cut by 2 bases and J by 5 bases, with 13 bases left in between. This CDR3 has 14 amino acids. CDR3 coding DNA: TGTGCCAGCAGTTTACAGGGAATTTCCCACGAGCAGTACTTC. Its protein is CASSLQGISHEQYF.

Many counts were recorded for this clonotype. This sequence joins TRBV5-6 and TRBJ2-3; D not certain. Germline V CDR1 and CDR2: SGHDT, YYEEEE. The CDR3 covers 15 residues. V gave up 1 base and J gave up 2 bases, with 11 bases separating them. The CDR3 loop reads CASSLIGGNTDTQYF. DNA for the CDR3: TGTGCCAGCAGCTTGATTGGCGGAAACACAGATACGCAGTATTTT.

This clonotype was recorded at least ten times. This chain's CDR3 is CATMGGDRGYTF. The CDR3 DNA reads TGTGCCACCATGGGAGGGGACCGTGGCTACACCTTC. The V gene is TRBV24-1, the J gene TRBJ1-2; TRBD1 is a possible D gene (5 bases). V gave up 8 bases and J gave up 7 bases, with 13 bases separating them. CDR3 length: 12 residues. Germline values: CDR1 KGHDR, CDR2 SFDVKD.

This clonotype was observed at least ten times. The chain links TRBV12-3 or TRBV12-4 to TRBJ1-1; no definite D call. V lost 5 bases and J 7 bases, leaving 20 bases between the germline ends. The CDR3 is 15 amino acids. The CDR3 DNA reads TGTGCCAGCAGTCCTCCGGGCCCCACCCACAGTGAAGCTTTCTTT. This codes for CASSPPGPTHSEAFF.

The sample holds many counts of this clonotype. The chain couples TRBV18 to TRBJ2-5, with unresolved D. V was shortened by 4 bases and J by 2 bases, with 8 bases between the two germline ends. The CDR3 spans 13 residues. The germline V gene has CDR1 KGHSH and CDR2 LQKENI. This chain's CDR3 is CASSRIHQETQYF. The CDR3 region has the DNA TGTGCCAGCTCACGGATACATCAAGAGACCCAGTACTTC.

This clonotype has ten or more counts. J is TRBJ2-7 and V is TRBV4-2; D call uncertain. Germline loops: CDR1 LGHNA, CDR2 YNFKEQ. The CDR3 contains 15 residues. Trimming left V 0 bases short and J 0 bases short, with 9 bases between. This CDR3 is CASSQDGIGSYEQYF. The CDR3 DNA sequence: TGTGCCAGCAGCCAAGATGGGATAGGCTCCTACGAGCAGTACTTC.

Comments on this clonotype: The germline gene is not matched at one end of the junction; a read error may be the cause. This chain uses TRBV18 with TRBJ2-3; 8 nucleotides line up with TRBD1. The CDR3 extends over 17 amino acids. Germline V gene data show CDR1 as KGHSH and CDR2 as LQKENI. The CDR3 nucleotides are TGTGTCAGCTCAACTCTACCCGGGACAGGACACACAGATACGCAGTATTTT. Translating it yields CVSSTLPGTGHTDTQYF.

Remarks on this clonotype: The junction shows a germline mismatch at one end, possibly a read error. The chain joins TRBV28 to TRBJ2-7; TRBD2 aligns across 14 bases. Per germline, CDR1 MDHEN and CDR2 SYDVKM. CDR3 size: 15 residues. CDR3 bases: TGTGCCAGCAGACCGACTAGCGGGAGGGCCTACGGGCAGTACTTC. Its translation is CASRPTSGRAYGQYF.

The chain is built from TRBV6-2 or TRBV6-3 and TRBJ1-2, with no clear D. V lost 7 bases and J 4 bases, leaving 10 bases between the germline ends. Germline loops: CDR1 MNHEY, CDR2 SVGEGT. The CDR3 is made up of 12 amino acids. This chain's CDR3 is CASTRVGYGYTF. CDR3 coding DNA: TGTGCCAGCACAAGGGTCGGCTATGGCTACACCTTC.

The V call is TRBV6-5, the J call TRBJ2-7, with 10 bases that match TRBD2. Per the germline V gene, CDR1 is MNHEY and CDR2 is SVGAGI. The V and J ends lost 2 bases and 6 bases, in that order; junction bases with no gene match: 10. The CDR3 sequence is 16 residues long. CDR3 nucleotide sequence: TGTGCCAGCAGTTACCCGGAGCTAGCGGGAGTATCCGAGCAGTACTTC. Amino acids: CASSYPELAGVSEQYF.

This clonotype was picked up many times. The DNA for the CDR3 is TGTGCCAGCAGCTTAGTTGTTCGCGGGACAGGGCTTAGGAATGAGCAGTTCTTC. The encoded protein is CASSLVVRGTGLRNEQFF. The rearrangement joins TRBV7-2 to TRBJ2-1; the match to TRBD1 covers 9 bases. Germline V CDR1 and CDR2: SGHTA, FQGNSA. The CDR3 has 18 amino acids. Trimming took 1 base from V and 7 from J; bases not matched to a gene: 14. Looking up the rest from reference TRBV7-2 and TRBJ2-1 gives the full variable domain: GAGVSQSPSNKVTEKGKDVELRCDPISGHTALYWYRQSLGQGLEFLIYFQGNSAPDKSGLPSDRFSAERTGGSVSTLTIQRTQQEDSAVYLCASSLVVRGTGLRNEQFFGPGTRLTVL.

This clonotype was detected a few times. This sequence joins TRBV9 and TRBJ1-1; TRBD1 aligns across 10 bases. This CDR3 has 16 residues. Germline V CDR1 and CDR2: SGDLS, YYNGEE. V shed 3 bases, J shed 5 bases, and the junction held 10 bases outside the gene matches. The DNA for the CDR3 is TGTGCCAGCAGCGCAGTCTCCGGACAGGGGGAAACTGAAGCTTTCTTT. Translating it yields CASSAVSGQGETEAFF.

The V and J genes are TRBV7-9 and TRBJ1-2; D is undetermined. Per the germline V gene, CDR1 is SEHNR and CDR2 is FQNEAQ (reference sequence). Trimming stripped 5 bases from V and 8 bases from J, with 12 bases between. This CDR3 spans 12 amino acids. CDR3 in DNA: TGTGCCAGCAGCCCGGCGGAGGAGGGCTACACCTTC. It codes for CASSPAEEGYTF.

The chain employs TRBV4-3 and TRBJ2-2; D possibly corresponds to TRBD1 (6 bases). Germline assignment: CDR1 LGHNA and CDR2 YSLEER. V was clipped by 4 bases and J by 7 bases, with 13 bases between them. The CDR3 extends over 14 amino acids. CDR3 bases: TGCGCCAGCAGCCCCCTCAAGGGGGTCGGGGAGCTGTTTTTT. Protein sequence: CASSPLKGVGELFF.